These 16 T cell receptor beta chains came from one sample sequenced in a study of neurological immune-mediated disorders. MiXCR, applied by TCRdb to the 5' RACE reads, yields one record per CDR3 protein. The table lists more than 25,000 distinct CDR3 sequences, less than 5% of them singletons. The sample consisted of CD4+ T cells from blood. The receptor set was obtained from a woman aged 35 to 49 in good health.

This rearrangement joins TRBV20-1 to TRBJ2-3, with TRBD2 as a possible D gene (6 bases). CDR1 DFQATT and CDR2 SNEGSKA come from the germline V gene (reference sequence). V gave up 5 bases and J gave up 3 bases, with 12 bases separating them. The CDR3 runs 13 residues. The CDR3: CSAPDGGTDTQYF. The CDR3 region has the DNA TGCAGTGCTCCCGACGGGGGAACAGATACGCAGTATTTT.

The CDR3 DNA reads as TGTGCCAGCAGTCTTACGGTTTTGGCAGGGGCCTACAATGAGCAGTTCTTC. Translated, it gives CASSLTVLAGAYNEQFF. The rearrangement uses TRBV27 and TRBJ2-1, with D tentatively TRBD1 (6 bases). The CDR3 covers 17 residues. Germline V gene sequence: CDR1 MNHEY, CDR2 SMNVEV (reference sequence). V was cut by 5 bases and J by 2 bases, with 19 bases left in between.

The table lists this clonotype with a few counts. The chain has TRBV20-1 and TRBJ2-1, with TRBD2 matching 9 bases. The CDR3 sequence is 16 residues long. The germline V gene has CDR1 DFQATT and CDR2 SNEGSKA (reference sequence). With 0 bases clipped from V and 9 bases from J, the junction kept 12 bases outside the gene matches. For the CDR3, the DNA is TGCAGTGCTAGAGATAGAAGGCGGGGGGGCTATAGTGAGCAGTTCTTC. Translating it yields CSARDRRRGGYSEQFF.

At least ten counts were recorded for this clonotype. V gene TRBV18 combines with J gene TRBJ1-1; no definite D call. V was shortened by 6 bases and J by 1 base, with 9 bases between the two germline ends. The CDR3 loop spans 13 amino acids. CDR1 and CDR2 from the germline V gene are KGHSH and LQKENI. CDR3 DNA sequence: TGTGCCAGCTCGGAGGAGGAGAACACTGAAGCTTTCTTT. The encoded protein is CASSEEENTEAFF.

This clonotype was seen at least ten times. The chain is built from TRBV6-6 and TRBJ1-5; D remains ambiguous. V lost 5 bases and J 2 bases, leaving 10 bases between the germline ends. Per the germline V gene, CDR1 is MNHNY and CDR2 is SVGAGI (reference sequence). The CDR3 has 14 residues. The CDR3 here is CASSAQVGNQPQHF. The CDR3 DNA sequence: TGTGCCAGCAGTGCCCAGGTGGGCAATCAGCCCCAGCATTTT.

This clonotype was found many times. CDR3: CSARGGWGRAFF. CDR3 nucleotides: TGCAGTGCCAGGGGGGGCTGGGGTCGAGCTTTCTTT. V gene TRBV20-1 combines with J gene TRBJ1-1; 7 positions agree with TRBD1. This CDR3 has 12 residues. From germline, CDR1 is DFQATT and CDR2 SNEGSKA (reference sequence). Unmatched junction bases numbered 11, after V lost 6 bases and J lost 10 bases.

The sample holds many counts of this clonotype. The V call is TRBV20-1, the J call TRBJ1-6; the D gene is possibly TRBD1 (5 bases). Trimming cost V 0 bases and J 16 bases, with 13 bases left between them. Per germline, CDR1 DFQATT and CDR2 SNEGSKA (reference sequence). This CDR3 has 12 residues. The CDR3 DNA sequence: TGCAGTGCTAGAGAGGGGCGACCGCTACTCCACTTT. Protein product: CSAREGRPLLHF.

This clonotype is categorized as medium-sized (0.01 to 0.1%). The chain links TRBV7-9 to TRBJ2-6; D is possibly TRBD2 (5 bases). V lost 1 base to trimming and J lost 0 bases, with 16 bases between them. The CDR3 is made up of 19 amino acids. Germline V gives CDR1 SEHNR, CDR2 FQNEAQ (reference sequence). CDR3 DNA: TGTGCCAGCAGCTTAGGCGATGGGAGTCATTTCTCTGGGGCCAACGTCCTGACTTTC. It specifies CASSLGDGSHFSGANVLTF.

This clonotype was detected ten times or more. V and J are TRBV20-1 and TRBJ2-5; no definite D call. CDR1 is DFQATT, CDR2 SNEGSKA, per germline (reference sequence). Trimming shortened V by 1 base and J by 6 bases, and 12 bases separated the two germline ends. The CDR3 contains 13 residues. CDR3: CSARVPGYQTQYF. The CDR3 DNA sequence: TGCAGTGCTAGAGTCCCAGGATACCAGACCCAGTACTTC.

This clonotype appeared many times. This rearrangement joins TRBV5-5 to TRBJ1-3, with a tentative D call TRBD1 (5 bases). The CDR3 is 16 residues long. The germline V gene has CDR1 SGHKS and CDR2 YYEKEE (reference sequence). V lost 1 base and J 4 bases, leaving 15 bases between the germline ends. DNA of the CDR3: TGTGCCAGCAGCTTGCAGCCCAGGGAATGGGGAAACACCATATATTTT. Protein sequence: CASSLQPREWGNTIYF.

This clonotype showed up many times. The CDR3 DNA reads TGCGCCAGCAGCCAAGGGGCAGGCCTGAATAATTCACCCCTCCACTTT. Its translation is CASSQGAGLNNSPLHF. The chain recombines TRBV4-1 with TRBJ1-6, with D uncertain. Trimming took 1 base from V and 5 from J, leaving 12 bases between them. The CDR3 runs to 16 residues. Looked up from germline, CDR1 is MGHRA and CDR2 is YSYEKL.

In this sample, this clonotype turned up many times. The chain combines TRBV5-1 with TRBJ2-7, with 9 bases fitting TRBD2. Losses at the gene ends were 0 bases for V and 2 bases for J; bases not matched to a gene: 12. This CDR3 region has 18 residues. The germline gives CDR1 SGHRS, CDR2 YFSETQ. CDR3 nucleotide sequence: TGCGCCAGCAGCTTGGCGATTCCCCTAGCGGGGTACACCTACGAGCAGTACTTC. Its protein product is CASSLAIPLAGYTYEQYF. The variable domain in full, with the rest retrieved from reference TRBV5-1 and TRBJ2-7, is KAGVTQTPRYLIKTRGQQVTLSCSPISGHRSVSWYQQTPGQGLQFLFEYFSETQRNKGNFPGRFSGRQFSNSRSEMNVSTLELGDSALYLCASSLAIPLAGYTYEQYFGPGTRLTVT.

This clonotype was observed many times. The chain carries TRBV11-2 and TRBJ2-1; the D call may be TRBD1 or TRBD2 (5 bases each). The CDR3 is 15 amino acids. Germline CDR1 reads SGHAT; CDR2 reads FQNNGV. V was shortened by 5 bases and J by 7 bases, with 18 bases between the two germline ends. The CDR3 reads CASSPKVGPGNEQFF. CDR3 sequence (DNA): TGTGCCAGCAGCCCCAAGGTGGGACCAGGGAATGAGCAGTTCTTC.

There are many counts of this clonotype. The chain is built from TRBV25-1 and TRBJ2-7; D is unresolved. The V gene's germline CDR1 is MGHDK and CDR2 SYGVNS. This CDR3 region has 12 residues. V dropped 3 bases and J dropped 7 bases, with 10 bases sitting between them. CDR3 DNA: TGTGCCAGCAGTGAGCCCGGGCTGGAGCAGTACTTC. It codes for CASSEPGLEQYF.

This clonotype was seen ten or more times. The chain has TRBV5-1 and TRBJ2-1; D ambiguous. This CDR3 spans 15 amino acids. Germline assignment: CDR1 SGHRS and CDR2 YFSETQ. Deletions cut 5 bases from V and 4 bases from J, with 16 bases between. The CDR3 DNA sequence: TGCGCCAGCAGTAAGTTGGCAGAATCTTACAATGAGCAGTTCTTC. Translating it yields CASSKLAESYNEQFF.

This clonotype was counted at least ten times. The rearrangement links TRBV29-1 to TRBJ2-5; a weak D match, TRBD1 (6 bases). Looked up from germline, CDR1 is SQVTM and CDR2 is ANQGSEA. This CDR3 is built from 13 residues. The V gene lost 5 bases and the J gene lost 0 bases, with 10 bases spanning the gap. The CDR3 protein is CSVTRDNQETQYF. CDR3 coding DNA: TGCAGCGTTACCCGGGACAACCAAGAGACCCAGTACTTC.